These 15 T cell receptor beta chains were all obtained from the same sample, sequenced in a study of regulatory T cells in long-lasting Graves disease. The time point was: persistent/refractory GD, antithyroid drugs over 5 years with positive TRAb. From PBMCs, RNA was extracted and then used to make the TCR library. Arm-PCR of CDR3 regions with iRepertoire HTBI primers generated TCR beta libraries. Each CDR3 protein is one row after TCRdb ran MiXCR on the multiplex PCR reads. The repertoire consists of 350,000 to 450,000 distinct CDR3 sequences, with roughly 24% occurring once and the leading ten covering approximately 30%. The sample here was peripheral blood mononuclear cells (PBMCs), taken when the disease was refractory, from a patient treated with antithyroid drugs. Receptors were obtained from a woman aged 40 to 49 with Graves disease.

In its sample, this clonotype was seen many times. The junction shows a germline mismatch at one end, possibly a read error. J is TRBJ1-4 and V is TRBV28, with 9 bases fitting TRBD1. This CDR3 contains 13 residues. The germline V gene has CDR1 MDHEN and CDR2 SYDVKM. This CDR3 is CASRTGGQEKLFF. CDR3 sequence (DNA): TGTGCAAGCAGAACAGGGGGCCAGGAAAAACTGTTTTTT. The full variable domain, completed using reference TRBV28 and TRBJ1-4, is DVKVTQSSRYLVKRTGEKVFLECVQDMDHENMFWYRQDPGLGLRLIYFSYDVKMKEKGDIPEGYSVSREKKERFSLILESASTNQTSMYLCASRTGGQEKLFFGSGTQLSVL.

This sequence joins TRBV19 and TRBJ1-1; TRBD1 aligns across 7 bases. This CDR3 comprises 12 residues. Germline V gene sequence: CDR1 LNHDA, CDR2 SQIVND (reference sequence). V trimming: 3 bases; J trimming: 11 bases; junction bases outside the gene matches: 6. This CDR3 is CASSIAGQRAFF. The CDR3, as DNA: TGTGCCAGTAGTATTGCGGGACAGCGTGCTTTCTTT.

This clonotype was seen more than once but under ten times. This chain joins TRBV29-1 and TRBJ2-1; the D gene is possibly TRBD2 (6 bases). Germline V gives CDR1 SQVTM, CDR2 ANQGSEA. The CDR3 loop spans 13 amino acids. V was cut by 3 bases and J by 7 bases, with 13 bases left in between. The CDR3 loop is CSVDRLVGNEQFF. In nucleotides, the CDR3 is TGCAGCGTTGACAGACTAGTCGGGAATGAGCAGTTCTTC.

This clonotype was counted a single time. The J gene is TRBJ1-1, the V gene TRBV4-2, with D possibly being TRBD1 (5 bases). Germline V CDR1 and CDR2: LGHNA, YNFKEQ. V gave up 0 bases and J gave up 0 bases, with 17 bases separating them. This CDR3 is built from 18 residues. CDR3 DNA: TGTGCCAGCAGCCAAGATGTGGCAGGGAGACGGATGAACACTGAAGCTTTCTTT. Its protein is CASSQDVAGRRMNTEAFF.

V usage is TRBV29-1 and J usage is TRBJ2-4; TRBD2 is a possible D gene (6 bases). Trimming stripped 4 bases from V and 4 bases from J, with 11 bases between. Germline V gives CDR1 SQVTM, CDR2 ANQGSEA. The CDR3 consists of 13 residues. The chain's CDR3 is CSVARTTKNIQYF. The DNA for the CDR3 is TGCAGCGTTGCACGGACTACAAAAAACATTCAGTACTTC.

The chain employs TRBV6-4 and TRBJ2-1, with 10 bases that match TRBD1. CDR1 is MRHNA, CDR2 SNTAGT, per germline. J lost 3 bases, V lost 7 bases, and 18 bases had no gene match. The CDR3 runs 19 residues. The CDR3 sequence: CASTRDRGDYRINYNEQFF. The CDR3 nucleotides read TGTGCCAGCACCAGGGACAGGGGCGACTATAGAATTAACTACAATGAGCAGTTCTTC.

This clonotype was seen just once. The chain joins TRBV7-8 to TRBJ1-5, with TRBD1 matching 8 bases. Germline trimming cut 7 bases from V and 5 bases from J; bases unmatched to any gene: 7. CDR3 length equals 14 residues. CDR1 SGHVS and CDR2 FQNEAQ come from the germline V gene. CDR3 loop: CASTPGQVDQPQHF. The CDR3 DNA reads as TGTGCCAGCACCCCGGGACAGGTGGATCAGCCCCAGCATTTT.

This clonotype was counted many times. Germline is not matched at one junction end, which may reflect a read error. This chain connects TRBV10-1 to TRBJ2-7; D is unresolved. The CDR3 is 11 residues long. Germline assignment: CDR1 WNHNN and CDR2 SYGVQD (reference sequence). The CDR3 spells CASSDGYEQYF. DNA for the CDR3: TGTGCCAGCAGCGACGGGTACGAGCAGTACTTC.

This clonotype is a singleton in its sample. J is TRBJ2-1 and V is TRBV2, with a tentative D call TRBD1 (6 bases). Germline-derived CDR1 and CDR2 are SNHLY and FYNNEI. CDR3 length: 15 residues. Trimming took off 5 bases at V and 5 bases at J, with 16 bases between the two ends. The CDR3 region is CASSYSRTVNNEQFF. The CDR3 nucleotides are TGTGCCAGCAGTTACTCCCGGACAGTCAACAATGAGCAGTTCTTC.

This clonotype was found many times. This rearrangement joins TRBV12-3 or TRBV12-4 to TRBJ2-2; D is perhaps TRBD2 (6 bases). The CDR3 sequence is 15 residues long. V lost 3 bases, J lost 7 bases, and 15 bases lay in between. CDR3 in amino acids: CASSFPAGSVGELFF. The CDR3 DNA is TGTGCCAGCAGTTTCCCCGCGGGAAGTGTCGGGGAGCTGTTTTTT.

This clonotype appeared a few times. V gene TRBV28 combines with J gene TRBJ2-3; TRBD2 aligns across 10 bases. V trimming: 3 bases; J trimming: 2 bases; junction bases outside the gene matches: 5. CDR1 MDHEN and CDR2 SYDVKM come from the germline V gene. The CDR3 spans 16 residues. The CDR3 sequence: CASSFPSGSYTDTQYF. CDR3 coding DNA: TGTGCCAGCAGTTTTCCTAGCGGGAGTTACACAGATACGCAGTATTTT.

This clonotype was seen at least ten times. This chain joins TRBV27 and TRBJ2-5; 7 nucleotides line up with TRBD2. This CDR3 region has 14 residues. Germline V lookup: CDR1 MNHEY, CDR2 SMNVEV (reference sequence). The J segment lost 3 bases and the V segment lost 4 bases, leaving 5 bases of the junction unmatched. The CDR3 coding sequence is TGTGCCAGCAGTTCACGTCTAGCGGAAGAGACCCAGTACTTC. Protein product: CASSSRLAEETQYF.

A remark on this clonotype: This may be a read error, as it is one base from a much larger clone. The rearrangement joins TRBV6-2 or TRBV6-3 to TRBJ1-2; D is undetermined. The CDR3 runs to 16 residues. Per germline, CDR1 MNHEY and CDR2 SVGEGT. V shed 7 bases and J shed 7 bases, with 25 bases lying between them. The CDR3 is CASNPLSDGRHCGYTF. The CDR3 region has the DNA TGTGCCAGCAACCCCCTCTCGGACGGCCGTCACTGTGGCTACACCTTC.

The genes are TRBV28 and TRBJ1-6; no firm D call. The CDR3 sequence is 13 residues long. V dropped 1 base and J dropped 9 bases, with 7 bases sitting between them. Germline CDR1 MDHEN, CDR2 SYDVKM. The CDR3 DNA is TGTGCCAGCAGTTTATTGACAAGTTCACCCCTCCACTTT. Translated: CASSLLTSSPLHF. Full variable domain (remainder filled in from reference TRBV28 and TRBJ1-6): DVKVTQSSRYLVKRTGEKVFLECVQDMDHENMFWYRQDPGLGLRLIYFSYDVKMKEKGDIPEGYSVSREKKERFSLILESASTNQTSMYLCASSLLTSSPLHFGNGTRLTVT.

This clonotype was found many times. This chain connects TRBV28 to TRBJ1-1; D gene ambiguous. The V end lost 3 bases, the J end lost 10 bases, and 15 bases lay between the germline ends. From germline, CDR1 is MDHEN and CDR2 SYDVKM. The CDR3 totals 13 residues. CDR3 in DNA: TGTGCCAGCAGTTTGCTTTCGTTCTTTGGAGCTTTCTTT. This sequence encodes CASSLLSFFGAFF.